These 16 T cell receptor beta chains came from one sample sequenced in a study of ipilimumab plus nivolumab after autologous stem cell transplantation. Clones were sequenced by immunoSEQ multiplex PCR, and TCRdb holds only the in-frame ones, with some missing. Among roughly 20,000 clones listed, just over 75% were seen once. Material: PBMCs, obtained in a trial of ipilimumab plus nivolumab as post-transplant consolidation. These receptors were collected from a male donor with diffuse large B-cell lymphoma.

This clone was observed once. The junction shows a germline mismatch at one end, possibly a read error. The gene calls are TRBV28 and TRBJ1-5; TRBD1 is a possible D gene (6 bases). Germline-derived CDR1 and CDR2 are MDHEN and SYDVKM. The CDR3 is 13 amino acids. CDR3 nucleotides: TGCATATCCGAGGGCAGGAGGGGGCAGCCCCAGCATTTT. Amino acid sequence: CISEGRRGQPQHF.

CDR3 loop: CASSYQTGVNQPQHF. DNA of the CDR3: TGTGCCAGCAGTTATCAGACAGGTGTCAATCAGCCCCAGCATTTT. V and J are TRBV6-6 and TRBJ1-5; tentatively, D is TRBD1 (6 bases). The V and J ends lost 3 bases and 3 bases respectively, with 12 bases between them. Germline loops: CDR1 MNHNY, CDR2 SVGAGI (reference sequence). CDR3 length: 15 residues.

This clone was seen just once. The J gene is TRBJ1-2, the V gene TRBV10-3; possibly TRBD1 for D (6 bases). Germline CDR1 is ENHRY and CDR2 is SYGVKD. V was cut by 4 bases and J by 2 bases, with 8 bases left in between. There are 13 residues in the CDR3. The CDR3 DNA is TGTGCCATCAGTGGGCAGGGGAACTATGGCTACACCTTC. Protein product: CAISGQGNYGYTF.

This clone has only a few counts. The chain employs TRBV5-1 and TRBJ1-4; 8 bases agree with TRBD1. CDR1 is SGHRS and CDR2 is YFSETQ in the germline V gene. V gave up 3 bases and J gave up 7 bases; unmatched junction bases: 2. The CDR3 sequence is 13 residues long. CDR3 amino acids: CASSSQGAEKLFF. DNA for the CDR3: TGCGCCAGCAGCTCCCAGGGGGCTGAAAAACTGTTTTTT.

The V call is TRBV28, the J call TRBJ2-3; 9 nucleotides agree with TRBD2. The CDR3 is made up of 16 amino acids. Trimming removed 4 bases from V and 6 bases from J; junction bases left unmatched: 11. The germline V gene has CDR1 MDHEN and CDR2 SYDVKM. This chain's CDR3 is CASSSIAGDLGDTQYF. The CDR3, as DNA: TGTGCCAGCAGTTCGATAGCGGGGGACCTGGGGGATACGCAGTATTTT.

V usage is TRBV28 and J usage is TRBJ2-2, with 9 bases fitting TRBD2. CDR1 is MDHEN and CDR2 is SYDVKM in the germline V gene. Germline trimming cut 7 bases from V and 5 bases from J; bases unmatched to any gene: 23. The CDR3 is made up of 20 amino acids. The CDR3 protein is CASTPSGFMTLAGVTGELFF. In DNA form, the CDR3 reads TGTGCCAGCACCCCTTCAGGGTTTATGACACTAGCGGGCGTTACCGGGGAGCTGTTTTTT.

CDR3 residues: CASSRWGRPLSNQPQHF. Here the CDR3 DNA reads TGTGCCAGCAGCAGGTGGGGGCGCCCCCTTAGCAATCAGCCCCAGCATTTT. This rearrangement joins TRBV21-1 to TRBJ1-5; the table's D call of TRBD1 was not tested on the DNA. TRBV21-1 is given as a pseudogene. This CDR3 has 17 residues.

This clone was seen a handful of times. The gene calls are TRBV19 and TRBJ1-2, with a possible D match to TRBD1 (5 bases). This CDR3 is built from 15 residues. V lost 4 bases, J lost 7 bases, and 19 bases lay in between. In germline, CDR1 is LNHDA, CDR2 SQIVND (reference sequence). The CDR3 DNA is TGTGCCAGTAGTACCTTAACGACAGCGGAGAGTGGCTACACCTTC. It encodes CASSTLTTAESGYTF.

The chain joins TRBV7-8 to TRBJ1-5, with 9 bases matching TRBD1. V lost 1 base and J lost 3; bases outside the gene matches: 10. Germline-derived CDR1 and CDR2 are SGHVS and FQNEAQ. This CDR3 spans 18 amino acids. The CDR3 protein is CASSLGTGALFTNQPQHF. In DNA, the CDR3 is TGTGCCAGCAGCTTAGGGACAGGGGCCCTATTCACCAATCAGCCCCAGCATTTT.

V gene TRBV5-8 combines with J gene TRBJ1-6, with 9 bases matching TRBD1. The CDR3 totals 17 residues. Per the germline V gene, CDR1 is SGHTS and CDR2 is YDEGEE. J lost 3 bases, V lost 6 bases, and 10 bases had no gene match. CDR3 sequence reads: CASTETGGAYYNSPLHF. In DNA form, the CDR3 reads TGTGCCAGCACCGAAACAGGGGGCGCTTACTATAATTCACCCCTCCACTTT.

V and J are TRBV6-5 and TRBJ1-1, with no clear D. The CDR3 loop spans 12 amino acids. Germline V lookup: CDR1 MNHEY, CDR2 SVGAGI. V was clipped by 6 bases and J by 0 bases, with 5 bases between them. The CDR3 bases are TGTGCCAGCAGGGCATTGAACACTGAAGCTTTCTTT. Translation gives CASRALNTEAFF.

This clone has only a few counts. J is TRBJ2-3 and V is TRBV15; TRBD1 or TRBD2 may be the D gene (5 bases each). The length of the CDR3 is 14 residues. CDR1 is LNHNV and CDR2 is YYDKDF in the germline V gene (reference sequence). V gave up 3 bases and J gave up 4 bases, with 11 bases separating them. The CDR3 spells CATSRGEQADTQYF. Here the CDR3 DNA reads TGTGCCACCAGCAGGGGGGAACAGGCAGATACGCAGTATTTT.

The rearrangement uses TRBV5-6 and TRBJ1-2; D is unclear. This CDR3 has 16 amino acids. V lost 2 bases and J 2 bases, leaving 16 bases between the germline ends. In germline, CDR1 is SGHDT, CDR2 YYEEEE. CDR3 loop: CASSFAFPTGNYGYTF. The CDR3 DNA sequence: TGTGCCAGCAGCTTTGCATTCCCCACGGGAAACTATGGCTACACCTTC.

V usage is TRBV2 and J usage is TRBJ2-1, with TRBD2 matching 9 bases. Germline V gene sequence: CDR1 SNHLY, CDR2 FYNNEI. This CDR3 spans 14 amino acids. Trimming removed 6 bases from V and 11 bases from J; junction bases left unmatched: 11. CDR3 sequence: CASRPPSGGPQQFF. DNA of the CDR3: TGTGCCAGCAGGCCGCCCAGCGGGGGGCCTCAGCAGTTCTTC.

V gene TRBV7-7 combines with J gene TRBJ1-5; the match to TRBD1 covers 7 bases. The J segment lost 5 bases and the V segment lost 1 base, leaving 8 bases of the junction unmatched. CDR1 SSHAT and CDR2 FNYEAQ come from the germline V gene (reference sequence). The CDR3 contains 16 residues. The CDR3: CASSLDKGGLDQPQHF. The CDR3 DNA is TGTGCCAGCAGCTTAGATAAAGGGGGCTTGGATCAGCCCCAGCATTTT.

The chain links TRBV19 to TRBJ1-2, with TRBD1 matching over 9 bases. The J segment lost 7 bases and the V segment lost 5 bases, leaving 11 bases of the junction unmatched. Germline V gene sequence: CDR1 LNHDA, CDR2 SQIVND (reference sequence). The CDR3 covers 15 residues. CDR3 loop: CASSSTGQGLGGYTF. The CDR3 DNA reads as TGTGCCAGTAGTTCGACCGGACAGGGGCTCGGTGGCTACACCTTC.